This TCR beta chain was observed in a study of blood T cells in healthy people across ages. Findings and caveats of the study: Possibly confounding the expanded clonotype changes was the fact that donor CMV status was unknown.

In the case of this clonotype: Its antigen is not identified.

Individuals who donated were healthy Caucasians from Russia aged about 6 to 100. Each sample had at least 6 million PBMCs isolated. Primers used in a second PCR of roughly 7 to 12 cycles were a sample-barcoded 5' primer and a J-beta primer mix. Each CDR3 protein gets one entry after TCRdb re-called the 5' RACE reads with MiXCR. The sample has about 720,000 distinct CDR3 sequences, about 20% seen once. Germline lookup yields CDR1 MGHRA and CDR2 YSYEKL. V lost 3 bases, J lost 0 bases, and 14 bases lay in between. The CDR3 length is 17 residues. V usage is TRBV4-1 and J usage is TRBJ2-2; no reliable D call. The source material was blood. The clonotype was recovered from a man aged 70-80 years in good health. CDR3 nucleotides: TGCGCCAGCAGCCAGCCAAGGCGGACCGCGAACACCGGGGAGCTGTTTTTT. As protein: CASSQPRRTANTGELFF.